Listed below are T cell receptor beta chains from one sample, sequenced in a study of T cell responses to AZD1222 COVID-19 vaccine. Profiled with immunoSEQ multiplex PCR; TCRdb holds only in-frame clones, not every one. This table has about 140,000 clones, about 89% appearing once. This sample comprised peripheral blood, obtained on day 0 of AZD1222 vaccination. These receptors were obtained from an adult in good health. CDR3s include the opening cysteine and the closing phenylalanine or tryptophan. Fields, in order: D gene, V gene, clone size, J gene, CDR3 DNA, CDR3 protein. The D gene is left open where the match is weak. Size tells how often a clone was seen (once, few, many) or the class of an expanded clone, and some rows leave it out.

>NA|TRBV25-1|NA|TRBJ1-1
TGTGCCAGCAGCCCCGGAGGGGGGTGGAACGCTGAAGCTTTCTTT
CASSPGGGWNAEAFF
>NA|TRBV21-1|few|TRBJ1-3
TGTGCCAGCAGCAAAGTGATGGACACCATATATTTT
CASSKVMDTIYF
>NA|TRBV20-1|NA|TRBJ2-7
TGCAGTGCTGACCCCCTGGGGGAGCAGTACTTC
CSADPLGEQYF
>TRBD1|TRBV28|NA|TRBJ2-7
TGTGCCAGCAGTTTAGAGGGGGCCCGGGCCGACGAGCAGTACTTC
CASSLEGARADEQYF
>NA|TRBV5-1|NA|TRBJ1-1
TGCGCCAGCAGCTGGGACGGTGGGTCCGGAGCTTTCTTT
CASSWDGGSGAFF
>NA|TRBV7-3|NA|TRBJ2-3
TGTGCCAGCAGCTTATTGACTGGCATTGGGGGCACAGATACGCAGTATTTT
CASSLLTGIGGTDTQYF
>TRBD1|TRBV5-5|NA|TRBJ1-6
TGTGCCAGCAGCTTCTGGGACAGCAATTCACCCCTCCACTTT
CASSFWDSNSPLHF
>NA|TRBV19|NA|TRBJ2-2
TGTGCCAGTAGTATAATTACGGGCGGGGAGCTGTTTTTT
CASSIITGGELFF
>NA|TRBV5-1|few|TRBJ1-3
TGCGCCAGCAGCCCCGGAACCGCTCGTGGAAACACCATATATTTT
CASSPGTARGNTIYF
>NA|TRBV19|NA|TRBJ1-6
TGTGCCAGTAGTATACGGAAACAGGACCTCCACTTT
CASSIRKQDLHF
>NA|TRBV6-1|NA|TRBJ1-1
TGTGCCAGCAGTGAAAGGGTGGACACTGAAGCTTTCTTT
CASSERVDTEAFF
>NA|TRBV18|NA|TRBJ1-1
TGTGCCAGCTCACAAACTGGGAACACTGAAGCTTTCTTT
CASSQTGNTEAFF
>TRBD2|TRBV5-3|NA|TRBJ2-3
TGTGCCAGAAGCTTGGAAGCGGGAGACGCAGATACGCAGTATTTT
CARSLEAGDADTQYF